This T cell receptor (beta chain) was recorded in a study of CD8 T cells in ankylosing spondylitis. Whole-study results and caveats: Disease-linked clones reportedly concentrated significantly in matched ankylosing spondylitis synovial fluid. Seemingly distinctive of ankylosing spondylitis blood was a TCR beta motif formed by eight highly homologous variants. Relatively scarce in peripheral blood, disease-linked clones were CD8+.

Germline V gene lookup returns CDR1 SGHRS and CDR2 YFSETQ. The CDR3 is made up of 19 amino acids. Trimming at V came to 3 bases and at J to 0 bases, leaving 12 bases not matched to a gene. Libraries for TCR beta were made by quantitative 5'-RACE with molecular barcodes. One entry per CDR3 protein results from TCRdb running MiXCR on the 5' RACE reads. Altogether fewer than 400,000 distinct CDR3 sequences are present, 8% being singletons, with the ten largest covering more than 12%. This clonotype was detected a few times. Its target is unknown. The sequencing input was blood, either unsorted or a sorted T cell fraction (not recorded which). This sequence joins TRBV5-1 and TRBJ2-2, with TRBD2 identical over 9 bases. The TCR comes from a male donor with ankylosing spondylitis. The CDR3 region has the DNA TGCGCCAGCAGCTCCAACTACTTTAGCGGGAGCTCGAACACCGGGGAGCTGTTTTTT. Translating gives CASSSNYFSGSSNTGELFF.